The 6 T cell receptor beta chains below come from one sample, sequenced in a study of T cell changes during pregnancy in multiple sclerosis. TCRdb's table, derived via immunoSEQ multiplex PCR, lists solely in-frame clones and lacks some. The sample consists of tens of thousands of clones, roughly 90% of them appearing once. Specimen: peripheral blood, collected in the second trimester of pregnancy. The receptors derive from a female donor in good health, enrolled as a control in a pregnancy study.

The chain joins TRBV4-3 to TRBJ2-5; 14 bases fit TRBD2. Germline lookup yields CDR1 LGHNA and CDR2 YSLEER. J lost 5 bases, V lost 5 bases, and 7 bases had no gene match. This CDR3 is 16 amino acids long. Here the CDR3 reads CASSWTSGGSRETQYF. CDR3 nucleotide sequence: TGCGCCAGCAGCTGGACTAGCGGGGGGTCCCGCGAGACCCAGTACTTC.

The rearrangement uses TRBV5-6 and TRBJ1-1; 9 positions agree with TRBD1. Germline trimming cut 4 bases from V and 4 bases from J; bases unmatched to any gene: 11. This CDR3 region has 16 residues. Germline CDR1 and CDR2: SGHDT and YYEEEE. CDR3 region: CASSSTGGLSATEAFF. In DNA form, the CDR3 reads TGTGCCAGCAGCAGTACAGGGGGCCTAAGCGCCACTGAAGCTTTCTTT.

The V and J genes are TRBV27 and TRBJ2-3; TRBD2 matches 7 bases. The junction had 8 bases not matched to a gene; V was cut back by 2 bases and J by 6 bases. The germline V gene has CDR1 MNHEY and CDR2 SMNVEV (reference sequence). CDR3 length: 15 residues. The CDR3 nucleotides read TGTGCCAGCAGTTTACGCGGGAGAAGTGGGGATACGCAGTATTTT. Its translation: CASSLRGRSGDTQYF.

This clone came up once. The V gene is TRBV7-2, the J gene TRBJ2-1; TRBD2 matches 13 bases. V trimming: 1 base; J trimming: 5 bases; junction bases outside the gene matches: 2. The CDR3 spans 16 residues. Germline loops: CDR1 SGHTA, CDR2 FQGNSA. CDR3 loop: CASSLGLAGGHNEQFF. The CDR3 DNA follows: TGTGCCAGCAGCTTAGGACTAGCGGGGGGCCACAATGAGCAGTTCTTC.

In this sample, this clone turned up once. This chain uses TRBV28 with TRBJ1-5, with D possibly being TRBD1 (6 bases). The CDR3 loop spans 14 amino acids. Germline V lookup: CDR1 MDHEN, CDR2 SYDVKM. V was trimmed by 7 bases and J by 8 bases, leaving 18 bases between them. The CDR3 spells CASNARGAGEPQHF. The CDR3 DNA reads TGTGCCAGCAATGCACGGGGGGCAGGGGAGCCCCAGCATTTT.

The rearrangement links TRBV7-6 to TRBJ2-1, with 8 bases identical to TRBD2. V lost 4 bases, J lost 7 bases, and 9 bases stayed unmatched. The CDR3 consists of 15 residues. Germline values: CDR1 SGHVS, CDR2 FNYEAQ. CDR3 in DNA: TGTGCCAGCAGCTCGTTAGCGGGATCGGGGAATGAGCAGTTCTTC. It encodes CASSSLAGSGNEQFF.